These 13 T cell receptor beta chains were sequenced from one sample in a study of graft-versus-host responses after intestinal transplantation. The table came from immunoSEQ multiplex PCR; TCRdb's copy has only in-frame clones and leaves some out. Found here are 11,000 to 15,000 clones, roughly a third of them singletons; the top ten hold 4.5% to 6%. The material was alloreactive CD4+ T cells from a mixed lymphocyte reaction culture, obtained before intestinal transplant. Subset described: CFSE-low proliferating T cells sorted from roughly six-day pre-transplant mixed lymphocyte reaction (GvH or HvG direction). These receptors all stem from a human patient who received an intestinal transplant.

The chain carries TRBV4-2 and TRBJ1-2; maybe TRBD1 (6 bases). This CDR3 contains 14 residues. V lost 5 bases and J 3 bases, leaving 13 bases between the germline ends. Per germline, CDR1 LGHNA and CDR2 YNFKEQ. Written as DNA, the CDR3 is TGTGCCAGCAGCTTGCCCGGGGGGCACTATGGCTACACCTTC. Residues: CASSLPGGHYGYTF.

The table lists this clone with a few counts. The CDR3 protein is CASSRGQGGDTQYF. Written as DNA, the CDR3 is TGTGCCAGCAGCCGGGGACAGGGAGGAGATACGCAGTATTTT. This chain uses TRBV6-1 with TRBJ2-3; TRBD1 matches 9 bases. The germline CDR1 and CDR2 sequences are MNHNS and SASEGT. J gave up 5 bases and V 6 bases, and 6 bases lay outside the gene matches. This CDR3 is built from 14 residues.

This clone was counted a few times. The chain is built from TRBV5-5 and TRBJ1-3, with 7 bases that match TRBD1. The germline gives CDR1 SGHKS, CDR2 YYEKEE (reference sequence). The junction had 9 bases not matched to a gene; V was cut back by 3 bases and J by 0 bases. The CDR3 runs 17 residues. The CDR3 coding sequence is TGTGCCAGCAGCTCCCGGACAGGCCTATCCTCTGGAAACACCATATATTTT. It yields the protein CASSSRTGLSSGNTIYF.

J is TRBJ2-5 and V is TRBV27; maybe TRBD2 (6 bases). Germline lookup yields CDR1 MNHEY and CDR2 SMNVEV (reference sequence). Trimming took 1 base from V and 0 from J, leaving 18 bases between them. The CDR3 is made up of 18 amino acids. The CDR3 is CASSLFFRRKRDQETQYF. The CDR3 nucleotides read TGTGCCAGCAGTTTATTTTTTCGGCGCAAGCGGGACCAAGAGACCCAGTACTTC.

Only a few counts were recorded for this clone. The chain is built from TRBV5-1 and TRBJ1-6; D remains unclear. The CDR3 consists of 15 residues. Germline lookup yields CDR1 SGHRS and CDR2 YFSETQ. Deletions cut 0 bases from V and 8 bases from J, with 12 bases between. The CDR3 here is CASSLGPGGHSPLHF. CDR3 DNA: TGCGCCAGCAGCTTGGGGCCAGGAGGACATTCACCCCTCCACTTT.

This clone is judged medium-sized. The rearrangement links TRBV7-8 to TRBJ2-7; no clear D. The CDR3 length is 14 residues. The V end lost 5 bases, the J end lost 3 bases, and 14 bases lay between the germline ends. Germline V gene data show CDR1 as SGHVS and CDR2 as FQNEAQ. The CDR3 DNA follows: TGTGCCAGCAGCCTCATTGGGTATTACTACGAGCAGTACTTC. Protein sequence: CASSLIGYYYEQYF.

This clone has just a few counts. The rearrangement joins TRBV15 to TRBJ2-7, with 7 bases that match TRBD1. Germline loops: CDR1 LNHNV, CDR2 YYDKDF (reference sequence). The V segment lost 4 bases and the J segment 4 bases; nucleotides outside the gene matches: 4. The length of the CDR3 is 13 residues. The CDR3: CATSKTGLYEQYF. For the CDR3, the DNA is TGTGCCACCAGCAAGACAGGGTTGTACGAGCAGTACTTC.

V usage is TRBV4-1 and J usage is TRBJ1-6; the match to TRBD1 covers 9 bases. Per the germline V gene, CDR1 is MGHRA and CDR2 is YSYEKL. The CDR3 is made up of 20 amino acids. J was trimmed by 4 bases and V by 0 bases; bases with no gene match: 13. CDR3 region: CASSQDILRLGTGYNSPLHF. For the CDR3, the DNA is TGCGCCAGCAGCCAAGATATCCTTCGTCTCGGGACAGGGTATAATTCACCCCTCCACTTT.

The chain carries TRBV7-8 and TRBJ2-7; D uncertain. The germline V and J ends were trimmed by 3 bases and 4 bases, with 10 bases remaining between them. The CDR3 contains 13 residues. CDR1 and CDR2 (germline): SGHVS, FQNEAQ. CDR3 region: CASSFGDNYEQYF. The CDR3 DNA reads TGTGCCAGCAGCTTTGGAGACAATTACGAGCAGTACTTC.

This clone was recorded a few times. V usage is TRBV4-2 and J usage is TRBJ2-3, with 8 bases aligning to TRBD2. Germline V lookup: CDR1 LGHNA, CDR2 YNFKEQ. J gave up 2 bases and V 0 bases, and 13 bases lay outside the gene matches. There are 19 residues in the CDR3. This CDR3 is CASSQDLRLPSGFTDTQYF. The CDR3, as DNA: TGTGCCAGCAGCCAAGATCTAAGGCTGCCTAGCGGGTTCACAGATACGCAGTATTTT.

This clone was counted only a few times. The chain couples TRBV7-4 to TRBJ1-1; TRBD1 might be the D (6 bases). V lost 4 bases to trimming and J lost 7 bases, with 16 bases between them. The germline CDR1 and CDR2 sequences are SGHVT and SQSDAQ. There are 14 residues in the CDR3. Here the CDR3 reads CASSSYRVSDEAFF. CDR3 nucleotide sequence: TGTGCCAGCAGCTCGTACAGGGTGTCGGATGAAGCTTTCTTT.

This chain uses TRBV5-6 with TRBJ2-3; TRBD1 aligns across 8 bases. CDR3 size: 15 residues. The ends lost 0 bases at V and 2 bases at J; junction bases unmatched: 2. In germline, CDR1 is SGHDT, CDR2 YYEEEE. The CDR3 nucleotides are TGTGCCAGCAGCTTGGGGACAGGGTACACAGATACGCAGTATTTT. It specifies CASSLGTGYTDTQYF.

The chain employs TRBV5-1 and TRBJ2-1, with TRBD2 identical over 10 bases. The CDR3 spans 14 residues. The ends lost 1 base at V and 11 bases at J; junction bases unmatched: 6. The germline CDR1 and CDR2 sequences are SGHRS and YFSETQ. DNA for the CDR3: TGCGCCAGCAGCTTGCCTAGCGGGAGCACTAAGCAGTTCTTC. It is translated as CASSLPSGSTKQFF. Combining the CDR3 with reference TRBV5-1 and TRBJ2-1 gives the whole variable domain KAGVTQTPRYLIKTRGQQVTLSCSPISGHRSVSWYQQTPGQGLQFLFEYFSETQRNKGNFPGRFSGRQFSNSRSEMNVSTLELGDSALYLCASSLPSGSTKQFFGPGTRLTVL.